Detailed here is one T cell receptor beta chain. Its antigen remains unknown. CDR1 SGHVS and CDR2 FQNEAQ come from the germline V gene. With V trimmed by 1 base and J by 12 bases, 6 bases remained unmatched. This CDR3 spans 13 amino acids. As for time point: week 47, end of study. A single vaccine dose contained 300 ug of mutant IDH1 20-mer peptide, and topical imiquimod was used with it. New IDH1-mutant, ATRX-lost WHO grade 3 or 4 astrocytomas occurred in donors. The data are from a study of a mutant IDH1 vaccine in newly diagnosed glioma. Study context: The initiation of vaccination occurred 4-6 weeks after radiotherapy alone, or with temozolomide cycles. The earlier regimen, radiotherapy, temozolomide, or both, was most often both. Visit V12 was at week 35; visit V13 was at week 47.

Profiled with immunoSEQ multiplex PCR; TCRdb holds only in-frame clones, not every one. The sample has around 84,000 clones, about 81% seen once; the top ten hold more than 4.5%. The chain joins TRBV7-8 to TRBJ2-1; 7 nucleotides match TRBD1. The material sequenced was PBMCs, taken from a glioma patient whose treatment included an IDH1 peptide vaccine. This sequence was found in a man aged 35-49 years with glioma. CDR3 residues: CASSLGDSLGQFF. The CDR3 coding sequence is TGTGCCAGCAGCTTAGGGGACAGCCTAGGGCAGTTCTTC.